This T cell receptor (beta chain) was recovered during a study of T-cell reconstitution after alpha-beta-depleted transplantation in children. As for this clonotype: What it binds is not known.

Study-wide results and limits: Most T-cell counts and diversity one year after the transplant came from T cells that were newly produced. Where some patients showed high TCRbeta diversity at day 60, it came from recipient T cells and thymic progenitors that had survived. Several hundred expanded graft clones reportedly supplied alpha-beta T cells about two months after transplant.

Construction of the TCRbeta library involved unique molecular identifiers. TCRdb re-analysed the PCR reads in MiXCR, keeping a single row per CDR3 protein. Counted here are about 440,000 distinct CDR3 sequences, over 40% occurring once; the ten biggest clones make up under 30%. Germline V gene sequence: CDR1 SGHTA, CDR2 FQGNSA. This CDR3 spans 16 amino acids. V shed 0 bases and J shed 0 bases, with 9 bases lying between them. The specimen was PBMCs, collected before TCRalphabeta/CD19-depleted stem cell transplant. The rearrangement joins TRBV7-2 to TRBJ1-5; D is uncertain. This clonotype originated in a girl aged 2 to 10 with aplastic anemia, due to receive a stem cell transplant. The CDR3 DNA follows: TGTGCCAGCAGCTTAGCAGCCCTTCATAGCAATCAGCCCCAGCATTTT. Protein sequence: CASSLAALHSNQPQHF.